This T cell receptor beta chain comes out of a study of T-cell reconstitution after alpha-beta-depleted transplantation in children. Study-level points and caveats: Some patients' high day-60 TCRbeta diversity was traced to surviving recipient T cells and thymic progenitors. T cells produced anew were the main source of T-cell counts and diversity one year after transplant. Reports say that about two months after transplant, the alpha-beta T cells came out of several hundred graft clones that had expanded.

CDR3 length equals 15 residues. Looked up from germline, CDR1 is SGHKS and CDR2 is YYEKEE (reference sequence). V lost 4 bases and J lost 6, with 17 bases in between. This clonotype was detected many times. What it recognizes is unknown. Researchers prepared the TCRbeta library using unique molecular identifiers, the study reports. TCRdb passed the PCR reads through MiXCR, listing each CDR3 protein once. Here the sample spans a few hundred thousand distinct CDR3 sequences, about 9.4% being singletons. The receptor was derived from a boy younger than two with acute myeloid leukemia, due to receive a stem cell transplant. This chain links TRBV5-5 with TRBJ2-1; D is tentatively TRBD1 or TRBD2 (6 bases each). The source was PBMCs, collected before TCRalphabeta/CD19-depleted stem cell transplant. This chain's CDR3 is CASSGLGGHTNEQFF. The CDR3 nucleotides are TGTGCCAGCAGCGGATTAGGGGGGCATACCAATGAGCAGTTCTTC.